Below are 21 T cell receptor beta chains sequenced from a single sample in a study of control samples from healthy donors and cancer patients. Sequenced by immunoSEQ multiplex PCR; TCRdb stores in-frame clones only, minus some. The sample has over 70,000 clones; roughly 91% are singletons. The material sequenced was PBMCs. Source of these receptors: a woman aged 45-65 years with colorectal cancer.

The J gene is TRBJ1-1, the V gene TRBV19; D remains ambiguous. Germline V gene data show CDR1 as LNHDA and CDR2 as SQIVND (reference sequence). Trimming cost V 4 bases and J 1 base, with 10 bases left between them. CDR3 length: 14 residues. Written as DNA, the CDR3 is TGTGCCAGTAGTAGACGGGCCCCGAACACTGAAGCTTTCTTT. This sequence encodes CASSRRAPNTEAFF.

The table lists this clone with a count of one. CDR3 bases: TGTGCCAGCGCCCAGAGGTCTAACTATGGCTACACCTTC. Encoded protein: CASAQRSNYGYTF. The V and J genes are TRBV6-5 and TRBJ1-2; no definite D call. V was shortened by 8 bases and J by 0 bases, with 10 bases between the two germline ends. CDR3 length: 13 residues. Germline-derived CDR1 and CDR2 are MNHEY and SVGAGI.

The chain uses TRBV28 and TRBJ1-1; D perhaps matches TRBD1 (5 bases). The germline CDR1 and CDR2 sequences are MDHEN and SYDVKM. The CDR3 is made up of 15 amino acids. With 8 bases removed from V and 1 base from J, the gap between germline ends came to 17 bases. Here the CDR3 reads CASGSTGTENTEAFF. CDR3 in DNA: TGTGCCAGCGGATCCACCGGGACGGAGAACACTGAAGCTTTCTTT. Complete variable domain (other parts from reference TRBV28 and TRBJ1-1): DVKVTQSSRYLVKRTGEKVFLECVQDMDHENMFWYRQDPGLGLRLIYFSYDVKMKEKGDIPEGYSVSREKKERFSLILESASTNQTSMYLCASGSTGTENTEAFFGQGTRLTVV.

The chain is built from TRBV6-2 or TRBV6-3 and TRBJ1-5; D may be TRBD1 (6 bases). Germline CDR1 MNHEY, CDR2 SVGEGT. This CDR3 contains 16 residues. V gave up 0 bases and J gave up 3 bases, with 12 bases separating them. Here the CDR3 reads CASSYSPGQLNQPQHF. The CDR3 DNA is TGTGCCAGCAGTTACTCGCCCGGACAGCTCAATCAGCCCCAGCATTTT.

Only one count was recorded for this clone. The gene calls are TRBV7-3 and TRBJ2-5; 9 nucleotides line up with TRBD1. The CDR3 runs to 15 residues. Germline CDR1 and CDR2: SGHTA and FQGTGA. V trimming: 2 bases; J trimming: 5 bases; junction bases outside the gene matches: 6. CDR3 DNA: TGTGCCAGCAGCTTAGGGGGACAGGGTTTTGAGACCCAGTACTTC. Its protein is CASSLGGQGFETQYF.

The gene calls are TRBV5-1 and TRBJ1-1; 7 nucleotides align to TRBD1. V was pared by 0 bases and J by 8 bases, with 7 bases of the junction left unmatched. The CDR3 is 14 amino acids. Looked up from germline, CDR1 is SGHRS and CDR2 is YFSETQ. DNA for the CDR3: TGCGCCAGCAGCTTGGGGATAGACAGGGCCGAAGCTTTCTTT. Residues: CASSLGIDRAEAFF.

This rearrangement joins TRBV10-3 to TRBJ1-2; TRBD1 might be the D (6 bases). Looked up from germline, CDR1 is ENHRY and CDR2 is SYGVKD. With 4 bases removed from V and 5 bases from J, the gap between germline ends came to 11 bases. The CDR3 is 13 amino acids. CDR3 sequence reads: CAISGDRLYGYTF. In DNA form, the CDR3 reads TGTGCCATCAGTGGAGACAGGTTATATGGCTACACCTTC.

As for this clone: The junction departs from the called germline gene at one end, perhaps through a read error. CDR3 in DNA: TGTGCCATAAGTGCGGACGGGCAAAGTGGCGGGGAGCTGTTTTTT. Its protein product is CAISADGQSGGELFF. The rearrangement links TRBV10-3 to TRBJ2-2, with D uncertain. CDR3 length: 15 amino acids. Germline V CDR1 and CDR2: ENHRY, SYGVKD.

This chain uses TRBV3-1 (or the pseudogene TRBV3-2) with TRBJ2-1; 7 positions agree with TRBD2. Germline V gene data show CDR1 as LGHDT and CDR2 as YNNKEL (reference sequence). The CDR3 is made up of 15 amino acids. With 4 bases clipped from V and 5 bases from J, the junction kept 8 bases outside the gene matches. In nucleotides, the CDR3 is TGTGCCAGCAGCCCCCAGACTAGCAGCCACAATGAGCAGTTCTTC. Protein product: CASSPQTSSHNEQFF.

V usage is TRBV7-3 and J usage is TRBJ2-2, with no clear D. The CDR3 is 13 residues long. CDR1 and CDR2 from the germline V gene are SGHTA and FQGTGA. V was cut by 1 base and J by 6 bases, with 6 bases left in between. The CDR3, as DNA: TGTGCCAGCAGCTTAATGAGTGCCGGGGAGCTGTTTTTT. Its protein is CASSLMSAGELFF.

V gene TRBV7-9 combines with J gene TRBJ1-4, with 7 bases fitting TRBD1. This CDR3 region has 18 residues. After removal of 1 base from V and 5 bases from J, the junction contained 13 bases not matched to a gene. Germline V gene data show CDR1 as SEHNR and CDR2 as FQNEAQ (reference sequence). The CDR3 DNA sequence: TGTGCCAGCAGCTTAGGGGGAAATTCGGGACAGCGGAATGAAAAACTGTTTTTT. Its protein is CASSLGGNSGQRNEKLFF.

V usage is TRBV29-1 and J usage is TRBJ1-1, with a tentative D call TRBD1 (6 bases). Germline V lookup: CDR1 SQVTM, CDR2 ANQGSEA. This CDR3 comprises 13 residues. Trimming stripped 8 bases from V and 0 bases from J, with 13 bases between. CDR3 amino acids: CSLQQGMNTEAFF. CDR3 DNA: TGCAGCCTCCAACAGGGTATGAACACTGAAGCTTTCTTT.

The rearrangement links TRBV10-3 to TRBJ2-3; 10 bases are shared with TRBD2. The CDR3 extends over 13 amino acids. Trimming at V came to 11 bases and at J to 1 base, leaving 3 bases not matched to a gene. Looked up from germline, CDR1 is ENHRY and CDR2 is SYGVKD. The chain's CDR3 is CAVLAGGTDTQYF. The DNA for the CDR3 is TGTGCCGTGCTAGCGGGGGGCACAGATACGCAGTATTTT.

This clone was recorded once. The chain is built from TRBV4-3 and TRBJ1-4; D is unclear. The ends were cut back, 0 bases at V and 14 bases at J, with 10 bases in the middle. This CDR3 region has 12 residues. From germline, CDR1 is LGHNA and CDR2 YSLEER. The CDR3 sequence: CASSQESGPLFF. The CDR3 region has the DNA TGCGCCAGCAGCCAAGAATCCGGACCCCTGTTTTTT.

The CDR3 DNA sequence: TGTGCCAGCAGCTCGACTAGCGGGGGGGCTCGAAATGAGCAGTTCTTC. It encodes CASSSTSGGARNEQFF. The chain recombines TRBV7-9 with TRBJ2-1; TRBD2 aligns across 14 bases. V was clipped by 4 bases and J by 7 bases; unmatched bases: 6. CDR1 and CDR2 (germline): SEHNR, FQNEAQ (reference sequence). This CDR3 contains 16 residues.

The CDR3 spells CATLTGSYNSPLHF. CDR3 coding DNA: TGTGCCACCCTGACGGGGTCCTATAATTCACCCCTCCACTTT. The chain couples TRBV7-2 to TRBJ1-6; D gene uncertain. Between the trimmed V and J ends, which lost 10 bases and 1 base, there was a span of 11 bases. This CDR3 has 14 amino acids. Germline assignment: CDR1 SGHTA and CDR2 FQGNSA.

The chain uses TRBV24-1 and TRBJ2-3; the match to TRBD2 covers 7 bases. Germline assignment: CDR1 KGHDR and CDR2 SFDVKD. The length of the CDR3 is 15 residues. V trimming: 9 bases; J trimming: 3 bases; junction bases outside the gene matches: 11. The chain's CDR3 is CATQGASGITDTQYF. In DNA form, the CDR3 reads TGTGCCACCCAAGGGGCTAGCGGTATAACAGATACGCAGTATTTT.

The CDR3 is CASSPHRGGVGETQYF. The DNA of the CDR3 is TGTGCCAGCAGCCCCCATAGGGGGGGGGTTGGAGAGACCCAGTACTTC. This chain links TRBV3-1 (or the pseudogene TRBV3-2) with TRBJ2-5; D possibly corresponds to TRBD2 (7 bases). The CDR3 consists of 16 residues. The V and J ends lost 4 bases and 4 bases respectively, with 19 bases between them. Germline V gene lookup returns CDR1 LGHDT and CDR2 YNNKEL (reference sequence).

The CDR3 nucleotides read TGTGCCAGCAGGCCGGACGGAGACTATGGCTACACCTTC. Translated: CASRPDGDYGYTF. The V and J genes are TRBV6-5 and TRBJ1-2; unclear D gene. The ends were cut back, 6 bases at V and 3 bases at J, with 11 bases in the middle. This CDR3 comprises 13 residues. Germline V CDR1 and CDR2: MNHEY, SVGAGI.

The chain couples TRBV19 to TRBJ1-6, with unresolved D. The germline CDR1 and CDR2 sequences are LNHDA and SQIVND (reference sequence). V lost 5 bases and J lost 0, with 5 bases in between. The CDR3 sequence is 14 residues long. This CDR3 reads CASSLSSYNSPLHF. The CDR3 nucleotides are TGTGCCAGTAGTCTAAGCTCCTATAATTCACCCCTCCACTTT.

This chain uses TRBV28 with TRBJ1-2; D may be TRBD1 (5 bases). Germline V gene sequence: CDR1 MDHEN, CDR2 SYDVKM. The V end was cut by 6 bases, the J end by 3 bases, with 11 bases between. The CDR3 spans 13 residues. The CDR3 sequence is CASSRDLDYGYTF. CDR3 in DNA: TGTGCCAGCAGCAGGGACCTGGACTATGGCTACACCTTC.